This T cell receptor (beta chain) is from a study of post-analysis software for immune sequencing data. Details on this clonotype: The antigen is undetermined.

General observations from the study: Four or five TRBV segments (TRBV5-6, TRBV5-1 and TRBV20-1 among them) occurred more frequently in patients than in controls. In multiple sclerosis, normalized Chao1 diversity was significantly below that of controls.

V was trimmed by 4 bases and J by 5 bases, leaving 18 bases between them. Germline V lookup: CDR1 MNHNS, CDR2 SASEGT. The CDR3 has 15 amino acids. cDNA libraries of TCR beta carried unique molecular identifiers. cDNA molecules numbering about 470,000 came from roughly 1 to 10 million T cells. TCRdb reprocessed the PCR reads via MiXCR and lists one record per CDR3 protein. The table includes more than 500,000 distinct CDR3 sequences, less than 40% detected once. The sequence derives from a girl under 18 with multiple sclerosis. The V and J genes are TRBV6-1 and TRBJ2-7; D is uncertain. The material sequenced was blood. The DNA of the CDR3 is TGTGCCAGCAGTGTTGGCGGATTGGCCCTCGACGAGCAGTACTTC. This gives the protein CASSVGGLALDEQYF.